One T cell receptor (beta chain) is described in this entry. Its antigen is still unknown. No base quality information exists; no much larger clone differs at one position. The source of the sample is a study of Graves' ophthalmopathy and Graves' hyperthyroidism (dated by TCRdb to the late 2010s). With regard to the full study: Peripheral blood was collected at initial diagnosis, before any treatment. An independent validation cohort was composed of around 19 hyperthyroidism patients and 17 patients who later progressed from hyperthyroidism to ophthalmopathy. In total, 135 blood samples were TCR-sequenced: around 42 ophthalmopathy, 75 hyperthyroidism and some 17 hyperthyroidism-to-ophthalmopathy patients. Following sample collection, hyperthyroidism patients were given methimazole at a starting dose of 30 mg daily, and ophthalmopathy patients were given high-dose intravenous methylprednisolone. The study used TCR beta repertoire signatures to distinguish Graves' ophthalmopathy from Graves' hyperthyroidism and to predict progression to ophthalmopathy. To explore V-J signatures that distinguish ophthalmopathy from hyperthyroidism, a discovery set of 100 patients was enrolled, made up of 40 to 45 with ophthalmopathy and 55 to 65 with stable hyperthyroidism. In roughly 6 hyperthyroidism patients, the T-cell repertoires found in thyroid tissue were compared with those found in blood. The investigation overall reported the following: The 13-signature model separated ophthalmopathy from stable hyperthyroidism with around 90% sensitivity and just under 84% specificity in cross-validation, and 80%/75% in the test set. Among expanded thyroid clonotypes with frequency above 0.001, most also showed up in blood, which suggests that blood repertoires may reflect the thyroid immune response. No statistical method was used to set the sample size in advance, and the investigators knew which group each participant was assigned to. In validation, the model predicted ophthalmopathy progression with 70.59% sensitivity and roughly 72% specificity; some twelve predicted patients were CT-confirmed with GO in a median of 6.5 months.

Ophthalmopathy patients were characterized by moderately to severely active disease, a Clinical Activity Score of at least 3, a NOSPECS grade of at least 4, and a disease duration under 3 months. Patients with other autoimmune diseases, uncontrolled infections, pregnancy or lactation were excluded. Clinical symptoms, serum thyroxine, TRAb, thyroid ultrasound and orbital computed tomography formed the basis of the diagnosis. Using Ficoll-Paque density gradient centrifugation, PBMCs were isolated from 10 ml of fresh peripheral blood. Total RNA was extracted with Trizol reagent and quality-checked on an Agilent 2100 Bioanalyzer. The CDR3 spans 15 residues, from the cysteine through the phenylalanine. The only DNA kept is the CDR3, 45 bases in frame from the first base. V loses 5 bases of germline sequence and J loses 2 bases, and the interval between the two ends is 18 bases. The germline V gene (reference sequence) yields DFQATT for CDR1 and SNEGSKA for CDR2.

TCR beta CDR3 regions were amplified from RNA transcripts for repertoire sequencing. The first round of RT-PCR was done with HTBI primers and the Qiagen OneStep RT-PCR kit, and was followed by a second round of multiplex PCR, then size selection and purification. Sequencing of the libraries was carried out on an Illumina HiSeq2000 in paired-end mode with 100 bp reads. As for the authors' bioinformatics: Reads were processed with SOAPnuke, discarding reads with adapters, uncalled bases, mean Phred below 15, or no exact constant-primer or identifier match. COPE v1.2.5 was used to merge high-quality paired reads. Each unique nucleotide sequence was treated as a clonotype, and MiTCR v1.1 was used to align the clonotypes to the IMGT TRB V, D and J references. Analysis was restricted to V-J combinations with a frequency above 0.0001, which covered roughly 99% of repertoires. For each V-J combination, a TCR clonal expansion and chaos score was defined as F50 clonal expansion divided by the chaos observed in the TCRdist matrix. Features were reduced by Welch's t-statistics and random forest to over 10 V-J combinations, which fed a naive Bayes classifier. Thyroid-blood repertoire similarity was quantified with the Morisita-Horn index. The public reads were reprocessed in TCRdb via fastp at Q25 and MiXCR, keeping in-frame beta chains. CDR3 protein duplicates are merged, each entry listing the most common genes and DNA. What appears here as the V and J calls and clone size reflects TCRdb's work, not the paper's. Counted in this sample were some 250,000 distinct CDR3 sequences; 45% of them appeared once. The ten biggest clones cover approximately 44% of the sample.

This sequence uses TRBV20-1 and TRBJ1-1, with no D gene named confidently. What was sequenced was peripheral blood. The TCR sequence derives from an adult man with Graves' ophthalmopathy. The CDR3 amino acid sequence is: CSAPQSRTVNTEAFF. The nucleotide sequence reads TGCAGTGCTCCCCAATCTAGGACGGTTAACACTGAAGCTTTCTTT.